The 6 T cell receptor beta chains given below trace back to one sample, sequenced in a study of graft-versus-host responses after intestinal transplantation. Repertoires were generated with immunoSEQ multiplex PCR, while TCRdb's copy carries only in-frame clones and drops some. The sample lists fewer than 120,000 clones; over 85% were seen once. The antigens of these receptors remain unknown. Material: unstimulated CD8+ T cells sorted from spleen or lymph node cells, obtained before intestinal transplant. These receptors were obtained from a human donor who received an intestinal transplant.

The V and J genes are TRBV19 and TRBJ1-5; perhaps TRBD1 as D (6 bases). The CDR3 is made up of 15 amino acids. The V end was cut by 8 bases, the J end by 3 bases, with 17 bases between. The germline V gene has CDR1 LNHDA and CDR2 SQIVND (reference sequence). This chain's CDR3 is CASRTPAGVNQPQHF. CDR3 nucleotide sequence: TGTGCCAGTCGCACCCCGGCAGGGGTCAATCAGCCCCAGCATTTT.

The CDR3 here is CASSAPGGPTEAFF. The CDR3 DNA reads TGTGCCAGCAGCGCACCTGGGGGCCCCACTGAAGCTTTCTTT. The chain employs TRBV9 and TRBJ1-1; a possible D gene is TRBD1 (6 bases). Trimming took 3 bases from V and 4 from J, leaving 13 bases between them. The germline V gene encodes CDR1 SGDLS and CDR2 YYNGEE. The CDR3 runs 14 residues. Filled out from reference TRBV9 and TRBJ1-1, the complete variable domain reads DSGVTQTPKHLITATGQRVTLRCSPRSGDLSVYWYQQSLDQGLQFLIQYYNGEERAKGNILERFSAQQFPDLHSELNLSSLELGDSALYFCASSAPGGPTEAFFGQGTRLTVV.

The rearrangement joins TRBV5-1 to TRBJ2-3, with D maybe TRBD1 (6 bases). The germline gives CDR1 SGHRS, CDR2 YFSETQ. The CDR3 has 16 residues. Deletions cut 1 base from V and 1 base from J, with 13 bases between. DNA of the CDR3: TGCGCCAGCAGCTTGCCCGAGGGGGAGCGCACAGATACGCAGTATTTT. Protein sequence: CASSLPEGERTDTQYF.

The CDR3 region has the DNA TGTGCCAGCAGCCTTAGATATGACACCGCCGGCGGCTACACCTTC. Encoded protein: CASSLRYDTAGGYTF. The J gene is TRBJ1-2, the V gene TRBV7-6; D unresolved. Trimming left V 5 bases short and J 8 bases short, with 21 bases between. The CDR3 totals 15 residues. Germline values: CDR1 SGHVS, CDR2 FNYEAQ.

This chain connects TRBV7-8 to TRBJ2-7; D may be TRBD1 or TRBD2 (5 bases each). V was trimmed by 2 bases and J by 2 bases, leaving 16 bases between them. The V gene's germline CDR1 is SGHVS and CDR2 FQNEAQ. The CDR3 covers 16 residues. CDR3 loop: CASSLPRGRSTYEQYF. CDR3 DNA: TGTGCCAGCAGCTTACCACGGGGCCGCTCAACCTACGAGCAGTACTTC.

This chain links TRBV27 with TRBJ2-7; D might be TRBD2 (6 bases). This CDR3 has 15 residues. Per germline, CDR1 MNHEY and CDR2 SMNVEV (reference sequence). V lost 4 bases and J 3 bases, leaving 16 bases between the germline ends. The CDR3 spells CASSSYVGRGYEQYF. CDR3 nucleotides: TGTGCCAGCAGTTCCTACGTCGGGCGGGGCTACGAGCAGTACTTC.